What follows describes a single T cell receptor (beta chain). This specimen belongs to a study of blood T cell repertoires in COVID-19. In the study overall: Sources were T cells, B-cell-depleted T cells, or PBMCs; the material itself was cDNA or gDNA.

Participant ages covered about 18 to 89 years across some 25 US areas. Participant-given clinical history determined each cohort assignment. Trimming cost V 10 bases and J 2 bases, with 12 bases left between them. The CDR3 is 13 amino acids. From germline, CDR1 is ENHRY and CDR2 SYGVKD. Assay: immunoSEQ multiplex PCR; the TCRdb copy retains only in-frame clones and omits some. In the table there are about 170,000 clones, about four fifths of which are singletons. The chain has TRBV10-3 and TRBJ1-3, with D possibly matching TRBD1 (6 bases). The origin of this receptor is a woman aged 45-65 years in a cohort exposed to, infected with or recovered from COVID-19 (not recorded which). Source material: PBMCs or T cells enriched from blood (not recorded which). The DNA for the CDR3 is TGTGCCACCGAATCAGGGGCTGGAAACACCATATATTTT. This translates into CATESGAGNTIYF.